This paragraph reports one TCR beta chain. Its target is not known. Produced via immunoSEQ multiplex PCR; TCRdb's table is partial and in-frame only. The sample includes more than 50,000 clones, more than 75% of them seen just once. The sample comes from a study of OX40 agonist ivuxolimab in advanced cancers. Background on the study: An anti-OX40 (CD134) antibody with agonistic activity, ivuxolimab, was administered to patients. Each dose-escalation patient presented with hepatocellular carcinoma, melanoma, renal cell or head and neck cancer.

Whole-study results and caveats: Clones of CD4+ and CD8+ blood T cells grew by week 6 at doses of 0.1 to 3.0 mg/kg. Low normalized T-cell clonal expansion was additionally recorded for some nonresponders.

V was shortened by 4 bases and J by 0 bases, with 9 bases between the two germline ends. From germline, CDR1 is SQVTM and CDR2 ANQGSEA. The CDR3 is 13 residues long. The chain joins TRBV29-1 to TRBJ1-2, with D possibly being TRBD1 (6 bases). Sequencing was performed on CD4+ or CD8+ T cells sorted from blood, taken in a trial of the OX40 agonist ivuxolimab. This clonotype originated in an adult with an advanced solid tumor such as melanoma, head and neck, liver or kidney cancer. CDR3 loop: CSVGGRANYGYTF. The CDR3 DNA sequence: TGCAGCGTTGGGGGGCGGGCTAACTATGGCTACACCTTC.